The rows below give T cell receptor beta chains drawn from one sample of a study of vaccination and CD4 T cells after COVID-19. Their recognized antigens are unknown. Using its own MiXCR run on the PCR reads, TCRdb lists one record per CDR3 protein. This table holds fewer than 7,500 distinct CDR3 sequences, around 60% found once. The specimen sequenced was CD4+ T cells from blood, cultured in vitro. Receptor source: a human donor who had recovered from COVID-19. The CDR3 runs from the conserved cysteine through the conserved F or W. A D gene is named only where the DNA matches it firmly. A clone size is listed for some rows: how often the clone was seen (once, few, many), or a class if it is expanded.

clone_size: large
v_call: TRBV7-2
j_call: TRBJ1-4
d_call: TRBD1
cdr3_nt: TGTGCCAGCAGCACCCGACAGGGAGGAAGTGAAAAACTGTTTTTT
cdr3_aa: CASSTRQGGSEKLFF

clone_size: .
v_call: TRBV12-3/TRBV12-4
j_call: TRBJ1-2
d_call: .
cdr3_nt: TGTGCCAGCACCACGGCAGGTGCCTATGACTACACCTTC
cdr3_aa: CASTTAGAYDYTF

clone_size: once
v_call: TRBV6-1
j_call: TRBJ2-7
d_call: .
cdr3_nt: TGTGCCAGCAGTGAATCCGGGACGCAAGCCTACGAGCAGTACTTC
cdr3_aa: CASSESGTQAYEQYF

clone_size: .
v_call: TRBV19
j_call: TRBJ1-4
d_call: .
cdr3_nt: TGTGCCAGTAGTATTAGCAGGAGTAATGAAAAACTGTTTTTT
cdr3_aa: CASSISRSNEKLFF

clone_size: .
v_call: TRBV28
j_call: TRBJ1-2
d_call: .
cdr3_nt: TGTGCAGCAGGGTTGAGCTATGGCTACACCTTC
cdr3_aa: CAAGLSYGYTF

clone_size: .
v_call: TRBV20-1
j_call: TRBJ2-2
d_call: TRBD2
cdr3_nt: TGCAGTGCTAGAGACCCCGGAGCGGGGATTACCGGGGAGCTGTTTTTT
cdr3_aa: CSARDPGAGITGELFF

clone_size: .
v_call: TRBV7-2
j_call: TRBJ2-3
d_call: .
cdr3_nt: TGTGCCAGCAGCTGGCCCAGGGGTGGGAGCACAGATACGCAGTATTTT
cdr3_aa: CASSWPRGGSTDTQYF

clone_size: large
v_call: TRBV7-2
j_call: TRBJ2-3
d_call: TRBD2
cdr3_nt: TGTGCCAGCAGCGTGACTAGCGGGGGGCCCAGGGATACGCAGTATTTT
cdr3_aa: CASSVTSGGPRDTQYF

clone_size: .
v_call: TRBV19
j_call: TRBJ1-2
d_call: TRBD1
cdr3_nt: TGTGCCAGTAGTGACGTACAGGGGGCAATCGGCTACACCTTC
cdr3_aa: CASSDVQGAIGYTF

clone_size: .
v_call: TRBV5-4
j_call: TRBJ2-3
d_call: .
cdr3_nt: TGTGCCAGCAGCTTGGACCTTGCCGATACGCAGTATTTT
cdr3_aa: CASSLDLADTQYF

clone_size: large
v_call: TRBV7-9
j_call: TRBJ1-2
d_call: .
cdr3_nt: TGTGCCAGCAGCTTAGGATCCGGGAACTATGGCTACACCTTC
cdr3_aa: CASSLGSGNYGYTF

clone_size: .
v_call: TRBV7-9
j_call: TRBJ1-2
d_call: .
cdr3_nt: TGTGCCAGCAGAGTGGACCTAGATGGCTACACCTTC
cdr3_aa: CASRVDLDGYTF

clone_size: .
v_call: TRBV20-1
j_call: TRBJ1-5
d_call: .
cdr3_nt: TGCAGTGCTAGAGATCCCTTGAATAGCAATCAGCCCCAGCATTTT
cdr3_aa: CSARDPLNSNQPQHF

clone_size: .
v_call: TRBV20-1
j_call: TRBJ2-1
d_call: TRBD2
cdr3_nt: TGCAGTGCTAGAGCAGCGGGGGAGCAGTTCTTC
cdr3_aa: CSARAAGEQFF

clone_size: .
v_call: TRBV7-2
j_call: TRBJ2-7
d_call: TRBD2
cdr3_nt: TGTGCCAGCAGCTTAAGTCCCGGGAGGTACGAGCAGTACTTC
cdr3_aa: CASSLSPGRYEQYF

clone_size: .
v_call: TRBV6-5
j_call: TRBJ1-1
d_call: .
cdr3_nt: TGTGCCAGCAGTTACTCGACATCCAGGTCTTTGAACACTGAAGCTTTCTTT
cdr3_aa: CASSYSTSRSLNTEAFF

clone_size: .
v_call: TRBV29-1
j_call: TRBJ2-7
d_call: TRBD1
cdr3_nt: TGCAGCGTTGCCAGGGGGTCTTTCTACGAGCAGTACTTC
cdr3_aa: CSVARGSFYEQYF

clone_size: few
v_call: TRBV19
j_call: TRBJ1-5
d_call: .
cdr3_nt: TGTGCCACCGGGTTGGGGACGGAGCAGCCCCAGCATTTT
cdr3_aa: CATGLGTEQPQHF

clone_size: .
v_call: TRBV6-4
j_call: TRBJ2-6
d_call: .
cdr3_nt: TGTGCCAGCAGTGAGGGGGGCTCTGGGGCCAACGTCCTGACTTTC
cdr3_aa: CASSEGGSGANVLTF

clone_size: .
v_call: TRBV12-3/TRBV12-4
j_call: TRBJ2-2
d_call: TRBD1
cdr3_nt: TGTGCCAGCAGGCTGACAGGGGGGACCGGGGAGCTGTTTTTT
cdr3_aa: CASRLTGGTGELFF

clone_size: .
v_call: TRBV7-6
j_call: TRBJ1-1
d_call: TRBD1
cdr3_nt: TGTGCCAGCAGCGCGTTTCCTGCGGGACAGGGATACGAAGCTTTCTTT
cdr3_aa: CASSAFPAGQGYEAFF